This section outlines one T cell receptor (beta chain) sequence together with its context. In the original analysis: Quantification of nucleated cells was approximated via reference gene primer amplification. Profiled with immunoSEQ multiplex PCR; TCRdb holds only in-frame clones, not every one. V and J calls and clone size follow that table, whereas D and trimming were derived from the DNA. The sample consists of approximately 260,000 clones, 80% to 90% of them appearing once. Germline V lookup: CDR1 SGHNT, CDR2 YYREEE (reference sequence). The CDR3 is 15 residues long. The ends were cut back, 5 bases at V and 5 bases at J, with 19 bases in the middle. This specimen comes from a study of blood T cell repertoires in COVID-19. Turning to the study itself: Acute and convalescent COVID-19 specimens originated in the United States, Italy and Spain. Sources were T cells, B-cell-depleted T cells, or PBMCs; the material itself was cDNA or gDNA.

The sequenced material came from peripheral blood. This chain connects TRBV5-4 to TRBJ2-5, with D possibly TRBD2 on 6 matching bases. This TCR was recovered from a woman in her 70s with acute or convalescent COVID-19. This chain's CDR3 is CASRSAGLSSETQYF. The CDR3 region has the DNA TGTGCCAGCAGGTCGGCGGGACTCTCGTCGGAGACCCAGTACTTC. Full variable domain (rest looked up from reference TRBV5-4 and TRBJ2-5): ETGVTQSPTHLIKTRGQQVTLRCSSQSGHNTVSWYQQALGQGPQFIFQYYREEENGRGNFPPRFSGLQFPNYSSELNVNALELDDSALYLCASRSAGLSSETQYFGPGTRLLVL.